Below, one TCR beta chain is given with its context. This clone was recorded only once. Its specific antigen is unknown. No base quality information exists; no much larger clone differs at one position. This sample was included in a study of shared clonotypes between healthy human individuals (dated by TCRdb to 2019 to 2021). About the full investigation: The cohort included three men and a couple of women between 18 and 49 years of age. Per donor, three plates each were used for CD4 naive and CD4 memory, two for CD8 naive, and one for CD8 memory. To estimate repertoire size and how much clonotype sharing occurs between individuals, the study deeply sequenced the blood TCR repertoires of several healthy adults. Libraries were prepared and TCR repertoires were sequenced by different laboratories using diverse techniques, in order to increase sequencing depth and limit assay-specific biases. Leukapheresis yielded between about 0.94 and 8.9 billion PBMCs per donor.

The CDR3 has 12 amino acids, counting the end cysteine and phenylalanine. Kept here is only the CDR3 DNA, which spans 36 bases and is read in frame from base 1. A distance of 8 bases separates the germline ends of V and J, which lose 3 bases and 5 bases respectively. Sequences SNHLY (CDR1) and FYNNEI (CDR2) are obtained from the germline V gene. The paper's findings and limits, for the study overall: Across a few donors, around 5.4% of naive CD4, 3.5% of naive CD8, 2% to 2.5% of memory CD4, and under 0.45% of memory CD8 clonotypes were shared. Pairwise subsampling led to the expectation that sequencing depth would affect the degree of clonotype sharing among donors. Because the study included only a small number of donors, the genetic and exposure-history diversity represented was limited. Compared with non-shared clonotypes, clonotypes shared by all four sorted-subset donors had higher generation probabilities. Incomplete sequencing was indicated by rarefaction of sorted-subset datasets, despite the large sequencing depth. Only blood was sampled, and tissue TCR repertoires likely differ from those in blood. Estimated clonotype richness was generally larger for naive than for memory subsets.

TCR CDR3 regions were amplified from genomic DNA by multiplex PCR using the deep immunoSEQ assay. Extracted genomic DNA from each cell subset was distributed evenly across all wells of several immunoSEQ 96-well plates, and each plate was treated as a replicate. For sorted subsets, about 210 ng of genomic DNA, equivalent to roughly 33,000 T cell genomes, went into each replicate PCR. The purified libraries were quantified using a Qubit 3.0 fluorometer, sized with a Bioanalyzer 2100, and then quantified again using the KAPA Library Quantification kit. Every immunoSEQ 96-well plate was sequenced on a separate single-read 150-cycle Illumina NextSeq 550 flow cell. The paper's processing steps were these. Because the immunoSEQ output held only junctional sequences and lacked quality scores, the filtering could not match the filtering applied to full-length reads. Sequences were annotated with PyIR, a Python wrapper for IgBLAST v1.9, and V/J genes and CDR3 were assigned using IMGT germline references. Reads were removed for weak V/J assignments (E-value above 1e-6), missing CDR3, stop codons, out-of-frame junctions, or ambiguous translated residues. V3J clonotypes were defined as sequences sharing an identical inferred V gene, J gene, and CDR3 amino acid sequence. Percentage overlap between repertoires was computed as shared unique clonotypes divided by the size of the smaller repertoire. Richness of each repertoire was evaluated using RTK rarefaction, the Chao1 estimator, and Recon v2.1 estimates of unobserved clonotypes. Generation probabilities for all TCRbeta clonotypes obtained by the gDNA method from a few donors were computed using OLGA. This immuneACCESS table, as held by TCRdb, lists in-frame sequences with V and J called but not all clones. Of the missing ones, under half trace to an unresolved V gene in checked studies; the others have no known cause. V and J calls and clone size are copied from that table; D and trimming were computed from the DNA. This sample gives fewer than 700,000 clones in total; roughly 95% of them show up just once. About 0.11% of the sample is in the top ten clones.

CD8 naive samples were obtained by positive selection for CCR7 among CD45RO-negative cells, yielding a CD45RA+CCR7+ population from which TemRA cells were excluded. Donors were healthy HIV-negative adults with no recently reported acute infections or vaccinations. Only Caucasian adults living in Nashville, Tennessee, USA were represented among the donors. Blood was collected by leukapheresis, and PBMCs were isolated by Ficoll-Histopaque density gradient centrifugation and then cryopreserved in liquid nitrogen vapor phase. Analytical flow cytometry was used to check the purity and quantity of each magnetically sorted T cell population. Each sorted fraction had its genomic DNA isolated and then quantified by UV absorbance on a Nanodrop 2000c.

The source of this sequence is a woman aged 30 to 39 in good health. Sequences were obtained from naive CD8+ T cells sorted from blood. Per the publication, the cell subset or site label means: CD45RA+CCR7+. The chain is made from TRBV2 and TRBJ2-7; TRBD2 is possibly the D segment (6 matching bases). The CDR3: CASSEGEDEQYF. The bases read TGTGCCAGCAGTGAGGGGGAGGACGAGCAGTACTTC.